This record looks at one T cell receptor (beta chain) sequence and its context. The antigen it binds to is not known. No base quality values were provided; no much bigger clone lies one nucleotide off. Healthy HIV-negative adults with no recently reported acute infections or vaccinations were included as donors. Only Caucasian adults living in Nashville, Tennessee, USA were represented among the donors. Magnetic negative selection was used to enrich CD4+ T cells, after which naive cells were positively selected on CD45RA and the negative fraction became the memory subset. Blood was collected by leukapheresis, and PBMCs were isolated by Ficoll-Histopaque density gradient centrifugation and then cryopreserved in liquid nitrogen vapor phase. Analytical flow cytometry was used to check the purity and quantity of each magnetically sorted T cell population. Each sorted fraction had its genomic DNA isolated and then quantified by UV absorbance on a Nanodrop 2000c.

The data were obtained in a study of shared clonotypes between healthy human individuals (TCRdb year 2020). Study-level background: A couple of women and a few men aged 18 to 49 years were included in the cohort. For each donor, CD4 naive and CD4 memory were each run on three plates, CD8 naive on two plates, and CD8 memory on one plate. Different laboratories and diverse techniques were used to prepare libraries and sequence TCR repertoires, to increase sequencing depth and limit assay-specific biases. Between about 0.85 and 10 billion PBMCs per donor were obtained by leukapheresis. The study deeply sequenced blood TCR repertoires of five healthy adults to estimate repertoire size and the extent of clonotype sharing between individuals.

Trimming at the junction amounts to 2 bases on V and 7 bases on J, and the germline ends lie 12 bases apart. There are 15 amino acids in the CDR3, from cysteine to phenylalanine inclusive. Here the CDR3 DNA is all that survives: 45 bases in frame from base 1. As encoded in the germline V gene (reference sequence), CDR1 is MNHEY while CDR2 is SMNVEV. Using the deep immunoSEQ assay, TCR CDR3 regions were amplified from genomic DNA by multiplex PCR. Extracted genomic DNA from each cell subset was distributed evenly across all wells of several immunoSEQ 96-well plates, and each plate was treated as a replicate. For sorted subsets, each replicate PCR was loaded with around 200 ng genomic DNA, equivalent to about 30,000 T cell genomes. The purified libraries were quantified using a Qubit 3.0 fluorometer, sized with a Bioanalyzer 2100, and then quantified again using the KAPA Library Quantification kit. Every immunoSEQ 96-well plate was sequenced on a separate single-read 150-cycle Illumina NextSeq 550 flow cell. Per the original workflow: Because the immunoSEQ output held only junctional sequences and lacked quality scores, the filtering could not match the filtering applied to full-length reads. To assign V/J genes and CDR3, sequences were annotated against IMGT germline references using PyIR, a Python wrapper for IgBLAST v1.9. Reads were removed for weak V/J assignments (E-value above 1e-6), missing CDR3, stop codons, out-of-frame junctions, or ambiguous translated residues. A V3J clonotype was defined by an identical inferred V gene, J gene, and CDR3 amino acid sequence. The percentage overlap between two repertoires was calculated by dividing the number of shared unique clonotypes by the size of the smaller repertoire. Repertoire richness was assessed with RTK rarefaction, the Chao1 estimator, and Recon v2.1 estimates of unobserved clonotypes. OLGA was used to compute generation probabilities for all TCRbeta clonotypes that the gDNA method yielded from four donors. TCRdb stores this immuneACCESS table with in-frame sequences only. Part of the clones is absent; in the studies checked, under half of the shortfall reflects unresolved V genes, and no reason is known for the rest. That table gives V, J and clone size, and the DNA gave D and trimming. Here the sample has hundreds of thousands of clones; less than 85% occur a single time. The ten largest make up more than 1.5% of the sample.

What the authors observed across the whole study: Based on pairwise subsampling, the degree of clonotype sharing among donors was expected to be affected by sequencing depth. Even with the large sequencing depth, rarefaction of the sorted-subset datasets indicated that sequencing was incomplete. Only blood was sampled, and tissue TCR repertoires likely differ from those in blood. Roughly 5% of naive CD4, 3.5% of naive CD8, roughly 2.4% of memory CD4, and more than 0.35% of memory CD8 clonotypes were shared across several donors. Clonotypes shared by all four sorted-subset donors showed higher generation probabilities than non-shared clonotypes. Naive subsets generally had larger estimated clonotype richness than memory subsets. The genetic and exposure-history diversity represented was limited by the small number of donors.

The sequenced sample consisted of memory CD4+ T cells sorted from blood. The cell subset or site label, read with the paper, signifies: CD45RA-negative fraction. The chain was built from TRBV27 and TRBJ1-6, with the D gene not clear enough to name. The source of this sequence is a woman between 25 and 40 years old in good health. The DNA sequence follows: TGTGCCAGCAGTTTAATCGCGGGGAGAAATTCACCCCTCCACTTT. This sequence encodes CASSLIAGRNSPLHF.